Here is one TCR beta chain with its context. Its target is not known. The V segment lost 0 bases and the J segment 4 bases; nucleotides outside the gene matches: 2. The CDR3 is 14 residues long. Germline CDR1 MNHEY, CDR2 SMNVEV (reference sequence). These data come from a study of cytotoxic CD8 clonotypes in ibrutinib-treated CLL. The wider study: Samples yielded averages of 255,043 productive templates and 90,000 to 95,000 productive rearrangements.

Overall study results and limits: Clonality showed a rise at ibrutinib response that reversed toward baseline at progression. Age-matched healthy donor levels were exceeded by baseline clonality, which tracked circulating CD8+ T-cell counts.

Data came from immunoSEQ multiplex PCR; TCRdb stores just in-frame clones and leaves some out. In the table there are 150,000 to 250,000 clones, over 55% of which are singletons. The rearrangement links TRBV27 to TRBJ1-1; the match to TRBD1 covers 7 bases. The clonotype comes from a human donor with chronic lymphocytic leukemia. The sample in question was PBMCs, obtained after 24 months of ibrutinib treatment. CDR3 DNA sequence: TGTGCCAGCAGTTTATCGACAGGGATCACTGAAGCTTTCTTT. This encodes CASSLSTGITEAFF.